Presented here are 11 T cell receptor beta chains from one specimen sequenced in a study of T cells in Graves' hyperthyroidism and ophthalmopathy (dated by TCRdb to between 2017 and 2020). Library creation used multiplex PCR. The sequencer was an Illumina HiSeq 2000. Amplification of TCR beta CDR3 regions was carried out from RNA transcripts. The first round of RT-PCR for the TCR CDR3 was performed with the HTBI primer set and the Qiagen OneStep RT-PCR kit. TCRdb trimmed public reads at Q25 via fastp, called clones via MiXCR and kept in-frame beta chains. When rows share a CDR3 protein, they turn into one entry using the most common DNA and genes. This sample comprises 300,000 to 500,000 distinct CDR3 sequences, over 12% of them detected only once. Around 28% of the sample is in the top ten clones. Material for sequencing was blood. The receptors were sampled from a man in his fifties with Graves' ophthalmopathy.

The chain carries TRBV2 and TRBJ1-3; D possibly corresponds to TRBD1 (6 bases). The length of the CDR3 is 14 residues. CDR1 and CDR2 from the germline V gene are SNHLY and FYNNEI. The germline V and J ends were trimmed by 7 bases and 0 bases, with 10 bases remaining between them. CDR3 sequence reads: CASTQGSSGNTIYF. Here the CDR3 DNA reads TGTGCCAGCACCCAGGGGAGCTCTGGAAACACCATATATTTT. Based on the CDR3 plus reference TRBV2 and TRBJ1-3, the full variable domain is EPEVTQTPSHQVTQMGQEVILRCVPISNHLYFYWYRQILGQKVEFLVSFYNNEISEKSEIFDDQFSVERPDGSNFTLKIRSTKLEDSAMYFCASTQGSSGNTIYFGEGSWLTVV.

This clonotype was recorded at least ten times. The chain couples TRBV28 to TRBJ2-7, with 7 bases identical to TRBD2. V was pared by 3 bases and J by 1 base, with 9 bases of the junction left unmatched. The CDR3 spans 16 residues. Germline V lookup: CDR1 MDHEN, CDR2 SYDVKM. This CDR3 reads CASSLGGRLWSYEQYF. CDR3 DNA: TGTGCCAGCAGTTTGGGGGGGAGACTTTGGTCCTACGAGCAGTACTTC.

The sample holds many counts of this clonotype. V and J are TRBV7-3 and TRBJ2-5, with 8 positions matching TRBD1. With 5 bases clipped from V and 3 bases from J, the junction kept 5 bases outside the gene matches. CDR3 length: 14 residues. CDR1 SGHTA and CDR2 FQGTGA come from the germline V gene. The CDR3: CASSPSQGEETQYF. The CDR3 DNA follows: TGTGCCAGCAGCCCATCACAGGGGGAAGAGACCCAGTACTTC.

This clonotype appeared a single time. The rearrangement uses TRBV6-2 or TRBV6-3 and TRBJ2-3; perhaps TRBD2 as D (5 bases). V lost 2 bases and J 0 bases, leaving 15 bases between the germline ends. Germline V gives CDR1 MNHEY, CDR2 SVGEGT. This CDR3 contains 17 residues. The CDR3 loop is CASSYLGLRGSTDTQYF. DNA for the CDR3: TGTGCCAGCAGTTACCTCGGATTACGCGGGAGCACAGATACGCAGTATTTT.

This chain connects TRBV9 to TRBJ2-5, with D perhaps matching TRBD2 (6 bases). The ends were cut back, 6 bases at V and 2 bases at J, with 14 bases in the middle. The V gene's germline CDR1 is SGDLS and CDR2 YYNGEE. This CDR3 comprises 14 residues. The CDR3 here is CASTPGVRQETQYF. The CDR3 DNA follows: TGTGCCAGCACACCGGGGGTGCGGCAAGAGACCCAGTACTTC.

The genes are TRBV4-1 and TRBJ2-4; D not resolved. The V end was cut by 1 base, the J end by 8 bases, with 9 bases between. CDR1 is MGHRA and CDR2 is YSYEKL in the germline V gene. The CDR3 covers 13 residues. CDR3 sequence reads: CASSQVEWDIQYF. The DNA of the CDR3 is TGCGCCAGCAGCCAAGTGGAATGGGACATTCAGTACTTC.

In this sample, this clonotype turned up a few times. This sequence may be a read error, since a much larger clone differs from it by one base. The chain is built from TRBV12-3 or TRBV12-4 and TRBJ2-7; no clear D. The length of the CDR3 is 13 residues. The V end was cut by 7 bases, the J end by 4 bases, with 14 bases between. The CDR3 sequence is CASTKGSVYEQYF. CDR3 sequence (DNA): TGTGCCAGCACCAAAGGTTCGGTTTACGAGCAGTACTTC.

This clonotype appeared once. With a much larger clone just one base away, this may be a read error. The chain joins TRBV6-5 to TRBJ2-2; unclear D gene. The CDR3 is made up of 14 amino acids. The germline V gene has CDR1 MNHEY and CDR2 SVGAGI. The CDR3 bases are TGTGCCAGCGGTTACTCGAGATGGACCGGGGAGCTGTTTTTT. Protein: CASGYSRWTGELFF.

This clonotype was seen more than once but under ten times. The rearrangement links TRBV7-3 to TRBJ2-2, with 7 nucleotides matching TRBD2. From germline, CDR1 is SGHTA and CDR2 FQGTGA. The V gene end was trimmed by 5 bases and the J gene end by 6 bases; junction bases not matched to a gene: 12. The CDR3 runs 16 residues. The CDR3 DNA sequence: TGTGCCAGCAGCCCGCGCCCAGCGGGACTATCCGGGGAGCTGTTTTTT. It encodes CASSPRPAGLSGELFF.

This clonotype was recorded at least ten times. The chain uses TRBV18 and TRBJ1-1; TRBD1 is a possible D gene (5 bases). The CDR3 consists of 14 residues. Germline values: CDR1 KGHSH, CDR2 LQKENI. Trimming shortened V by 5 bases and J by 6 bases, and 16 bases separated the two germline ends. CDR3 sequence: CASSSRQGVSEAFF. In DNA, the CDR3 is TGTGCCAGCTCATCCCGCCAAGGGGTATCTGAAGCTTTCTTT.

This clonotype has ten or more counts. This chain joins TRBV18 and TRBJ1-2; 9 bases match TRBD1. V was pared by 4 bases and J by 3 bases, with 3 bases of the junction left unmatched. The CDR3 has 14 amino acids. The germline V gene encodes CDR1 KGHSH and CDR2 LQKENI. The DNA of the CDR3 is TGTGCCAGCTCACAGGACAGGGGTGACTATGGCTACACCTTC. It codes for CASSQDRGDYGYTF. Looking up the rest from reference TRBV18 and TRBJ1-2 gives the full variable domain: NAGVMQNPRHLVRRRGQEARLRCSPMKGHSHVYWYRQLPEEGLKFMVYLQKENIIDESGMPKERFSAEFPKEGPSILRIQQVVRGDSAAYFCASSQDRGDYGYTFGSGTRLTVV.